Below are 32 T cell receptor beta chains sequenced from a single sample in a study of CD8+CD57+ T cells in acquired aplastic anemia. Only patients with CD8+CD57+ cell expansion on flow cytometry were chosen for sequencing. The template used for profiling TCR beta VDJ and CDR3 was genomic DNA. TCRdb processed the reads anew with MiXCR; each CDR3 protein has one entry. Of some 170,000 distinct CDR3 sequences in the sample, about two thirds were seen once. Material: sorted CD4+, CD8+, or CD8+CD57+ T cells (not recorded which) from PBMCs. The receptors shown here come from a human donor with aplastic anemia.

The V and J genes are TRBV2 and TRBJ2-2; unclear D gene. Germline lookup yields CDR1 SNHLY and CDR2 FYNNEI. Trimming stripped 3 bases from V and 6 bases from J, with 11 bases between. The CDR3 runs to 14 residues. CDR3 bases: TGTGCCAGCAGTGATGAGGCCCTTCCCGGGGAGCTGTTTTTT. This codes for CASSDEALPGELFF.

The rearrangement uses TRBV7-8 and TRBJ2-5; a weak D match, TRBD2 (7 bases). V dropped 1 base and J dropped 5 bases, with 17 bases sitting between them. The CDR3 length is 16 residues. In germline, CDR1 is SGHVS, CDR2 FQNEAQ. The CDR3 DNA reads TGTGCCAGCAGCTTAGGCCTCGGGGGGCTGTCGGAGACCCAGTACTTC. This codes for CASSLGLGGLSETQYF.

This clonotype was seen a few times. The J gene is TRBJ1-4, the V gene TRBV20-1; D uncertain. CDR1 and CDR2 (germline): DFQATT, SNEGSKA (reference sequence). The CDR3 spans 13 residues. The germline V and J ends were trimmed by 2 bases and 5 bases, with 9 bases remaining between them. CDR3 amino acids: CSARQLPNEKLFF. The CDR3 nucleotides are TGCAGTGCTAGACAGCTACCGAATGAAAAACTGTTTTTT.

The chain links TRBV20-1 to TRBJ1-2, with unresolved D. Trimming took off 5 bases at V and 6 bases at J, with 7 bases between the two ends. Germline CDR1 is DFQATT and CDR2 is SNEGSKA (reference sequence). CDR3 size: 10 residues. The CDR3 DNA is TGCAGTGCTTTTTATGATGGCTACACCTTC. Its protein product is CSAFYDGYTF.

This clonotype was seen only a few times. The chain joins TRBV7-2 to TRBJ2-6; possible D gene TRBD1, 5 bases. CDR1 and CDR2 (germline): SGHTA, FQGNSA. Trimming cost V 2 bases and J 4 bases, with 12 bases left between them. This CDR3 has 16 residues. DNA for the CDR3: TGTGCCAGCAGCTTACCCGGTGGGGCAGGGGCCAACGTCCTGACTTTC. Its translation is CASSLPGGAGANVLTF.

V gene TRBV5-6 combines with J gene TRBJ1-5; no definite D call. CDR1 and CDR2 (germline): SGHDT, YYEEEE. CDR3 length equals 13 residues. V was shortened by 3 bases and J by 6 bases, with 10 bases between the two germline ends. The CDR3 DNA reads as TGTGCCAGCAGCTCGGGGAGTCTTCAGCCCCAGCATTTT. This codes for CASSSGSLQPQHF.

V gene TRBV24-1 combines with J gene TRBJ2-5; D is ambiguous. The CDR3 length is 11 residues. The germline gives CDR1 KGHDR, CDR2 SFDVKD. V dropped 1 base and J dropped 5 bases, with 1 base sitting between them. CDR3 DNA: TGTGCCACCAGTGATTTTGAGACCCAGTACTTC. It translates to CATSDFETQYF.

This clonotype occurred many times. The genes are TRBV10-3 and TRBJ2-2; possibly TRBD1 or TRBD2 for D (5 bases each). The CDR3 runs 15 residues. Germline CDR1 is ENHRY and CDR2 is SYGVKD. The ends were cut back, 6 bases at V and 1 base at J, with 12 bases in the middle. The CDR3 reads CAISTGTVNTGELFF. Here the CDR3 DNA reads TGTGCCATCAGCACCGGGACCGTGAACACCGGGGAGCTGTTTTTT.

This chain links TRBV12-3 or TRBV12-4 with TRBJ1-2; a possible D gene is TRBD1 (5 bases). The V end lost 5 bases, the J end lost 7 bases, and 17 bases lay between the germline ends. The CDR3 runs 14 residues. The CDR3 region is CASSRDDVWGGYTF. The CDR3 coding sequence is TGTGCCAGCAGTCGGGACGACGTCTGGGGTGGCTACACCTTC.

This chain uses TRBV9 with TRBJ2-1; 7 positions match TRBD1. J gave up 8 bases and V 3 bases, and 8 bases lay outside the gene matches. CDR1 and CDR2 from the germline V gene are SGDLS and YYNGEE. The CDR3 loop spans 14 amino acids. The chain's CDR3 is CASSAEDRSYEQFF. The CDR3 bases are TGTGCCAGCAGCGCTGAGGACAGGTCCTATGAGCAGTTCTTC.

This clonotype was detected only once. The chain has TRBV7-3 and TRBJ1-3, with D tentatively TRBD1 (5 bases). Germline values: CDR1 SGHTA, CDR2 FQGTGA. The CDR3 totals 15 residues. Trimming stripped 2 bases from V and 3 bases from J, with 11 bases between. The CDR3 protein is CASSLGTRFGNTIYF. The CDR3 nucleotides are TGTGCCAGCAGCTTAGGGACTAGATTTGGAAACACCATATATTTT.

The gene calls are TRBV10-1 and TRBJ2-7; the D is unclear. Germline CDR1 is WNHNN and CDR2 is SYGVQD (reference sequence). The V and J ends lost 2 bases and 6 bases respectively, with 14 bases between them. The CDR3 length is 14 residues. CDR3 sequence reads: CASSERVVPFEQYF. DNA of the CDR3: TGCGCCAGCAGTGAGCGGGTAGTCCCCTTCGAGCAGTACTTC.

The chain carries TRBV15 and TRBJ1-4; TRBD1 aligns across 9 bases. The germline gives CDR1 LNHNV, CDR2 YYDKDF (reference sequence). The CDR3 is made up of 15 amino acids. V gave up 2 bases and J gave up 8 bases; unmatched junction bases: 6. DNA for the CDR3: TGTGCCACCAGCAGAAAGGACAGGGGCACGGAAAAACTGTTTTTT. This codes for CATSRKDRGTEKLFF. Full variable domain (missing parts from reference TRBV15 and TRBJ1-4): DAMVIQNPRYQVTQFGKPVTLSCSQTLNHNVMYWYQQKSSQAPKLLFHYYDKDFNNEADTPDNFQSRRPNTSFCFLDIRSPGLGDTAMYLCATSRKDRGTEKLFFGSGTQLSVL.

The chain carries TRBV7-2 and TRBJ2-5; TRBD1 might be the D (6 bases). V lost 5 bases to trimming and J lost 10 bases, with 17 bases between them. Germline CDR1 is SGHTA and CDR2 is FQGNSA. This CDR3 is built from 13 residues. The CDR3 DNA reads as TGTGCCAGCAGCACCATACAGGGAGTGGGCCAGTACTTC. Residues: CASSTIQGVGQYF.

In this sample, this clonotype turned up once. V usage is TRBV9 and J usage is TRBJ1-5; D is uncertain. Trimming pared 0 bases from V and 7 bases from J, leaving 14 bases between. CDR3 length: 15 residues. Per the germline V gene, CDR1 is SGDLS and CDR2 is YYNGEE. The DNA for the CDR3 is TGTGCCAGCAGCGTAGGATACGAGGTGGGACAGCCCCAGCATTTT. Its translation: CASSVGYEVGQPQHF.

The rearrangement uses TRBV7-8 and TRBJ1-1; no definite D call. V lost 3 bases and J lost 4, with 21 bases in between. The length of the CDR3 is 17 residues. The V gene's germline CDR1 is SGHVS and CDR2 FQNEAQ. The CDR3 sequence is CASSFKTLPPPVTEAFF. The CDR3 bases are TGTGCCAGCAGCTTCAAAACTCTACCACCGCCGGTCACTGAAGCTTTCTTT.

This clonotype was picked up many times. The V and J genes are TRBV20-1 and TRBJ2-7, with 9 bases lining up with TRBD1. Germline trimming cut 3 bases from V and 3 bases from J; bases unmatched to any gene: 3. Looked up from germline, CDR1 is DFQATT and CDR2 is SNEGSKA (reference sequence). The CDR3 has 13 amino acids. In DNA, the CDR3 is TGCAGTGCTAGTGGGGACAGGGACTACGAGCAGTACGTC. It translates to CSASGDRDYEQYV.

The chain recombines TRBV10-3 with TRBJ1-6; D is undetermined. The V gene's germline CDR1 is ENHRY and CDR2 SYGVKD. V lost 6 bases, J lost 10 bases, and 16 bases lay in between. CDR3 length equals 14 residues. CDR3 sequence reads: CAISPTGVDSPLHF. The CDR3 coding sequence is TGTGCCATCAGCCCGACCGGGGTAGACTCACCCCTCCACTTT.

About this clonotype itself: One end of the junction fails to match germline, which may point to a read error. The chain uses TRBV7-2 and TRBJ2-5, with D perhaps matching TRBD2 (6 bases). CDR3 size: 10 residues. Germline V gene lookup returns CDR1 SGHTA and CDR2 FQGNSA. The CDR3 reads CASSWGPSDF. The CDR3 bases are TGTGCCAGCAGCTGGGGTCCTAGCGACTTC.

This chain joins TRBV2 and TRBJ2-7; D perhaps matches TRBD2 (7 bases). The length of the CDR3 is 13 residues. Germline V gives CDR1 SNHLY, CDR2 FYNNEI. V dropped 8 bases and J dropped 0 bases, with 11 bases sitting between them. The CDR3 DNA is TGTGCCAGCTGGGGGGGCGGCTCCTACGAGCAGTACTTC. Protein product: CASWGGGSYEQYF. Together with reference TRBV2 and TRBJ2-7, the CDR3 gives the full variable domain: EPEVTQTPSHQVTQMGQEVILRCVPISNHLYFYWYRQILGQKVEFLVSFYNNEISEKSEIFDDQFSVERPDGSNFTLKIRSTKLEDSAMYFCASWGGGSYEQYFGPGTRLTVT.

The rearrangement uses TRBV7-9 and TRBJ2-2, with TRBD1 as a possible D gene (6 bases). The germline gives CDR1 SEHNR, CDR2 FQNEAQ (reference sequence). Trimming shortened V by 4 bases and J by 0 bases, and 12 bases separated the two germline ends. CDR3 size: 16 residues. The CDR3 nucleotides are TGTGCCAGCAGCTCCCGGGACACGTCGAACACCGGGGAGCTGTTTTTT. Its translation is CASSSRDTSNTGELFF.

CDR3 coding DNA: TGTGCCAGTACCATACAGGGTTTGGGCAATCAGCCCCAGCATTTT. Translation gives CASTIQGLGNQPQHF. This chain joins TRBV19 and TRBJ1-5; weak D call: TRBD1 (6 bases). Germline V gene sequence: CDR1 LNHDA, CDR2 SQIVND (reference sequence). The CDR3 sequence is 15 residues long. V gave up 7 bases and J gave up 2 bases, with 15 bases separating them.

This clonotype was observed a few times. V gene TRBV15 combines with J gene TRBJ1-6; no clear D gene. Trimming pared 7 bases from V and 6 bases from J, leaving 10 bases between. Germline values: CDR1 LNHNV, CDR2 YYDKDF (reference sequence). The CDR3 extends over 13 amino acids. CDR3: CATTPNANSPLHF. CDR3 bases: TGTGCCACCACCCCAAACGCTAATTCACCCCTCCACTTT.

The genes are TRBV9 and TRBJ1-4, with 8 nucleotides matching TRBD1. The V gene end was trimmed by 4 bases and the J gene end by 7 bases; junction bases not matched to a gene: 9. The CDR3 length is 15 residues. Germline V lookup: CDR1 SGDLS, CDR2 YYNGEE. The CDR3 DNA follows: TGTGCCAGCAGCCCAAACAGGGGGGCTTTTGAAAAACTGTTTTTT. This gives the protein CASSPNRGAFEKLFF.

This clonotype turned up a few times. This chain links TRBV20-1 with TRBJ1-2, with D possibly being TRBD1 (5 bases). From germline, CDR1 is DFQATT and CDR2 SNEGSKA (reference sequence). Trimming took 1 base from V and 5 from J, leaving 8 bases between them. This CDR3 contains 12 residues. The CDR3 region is CSARGTLYGYTF. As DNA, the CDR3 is TGCAGTGCTAGAGGGACACTTTATGGCTACACCTTC.

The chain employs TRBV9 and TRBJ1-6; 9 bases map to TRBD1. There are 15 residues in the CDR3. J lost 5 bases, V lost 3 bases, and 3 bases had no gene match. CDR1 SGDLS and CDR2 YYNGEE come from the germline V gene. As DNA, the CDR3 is TGTGCCAGCAGCGGGGGACAGGGCAATAATTCACCCCTCCACTTT. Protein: CASSGGQGNNSPLHF.

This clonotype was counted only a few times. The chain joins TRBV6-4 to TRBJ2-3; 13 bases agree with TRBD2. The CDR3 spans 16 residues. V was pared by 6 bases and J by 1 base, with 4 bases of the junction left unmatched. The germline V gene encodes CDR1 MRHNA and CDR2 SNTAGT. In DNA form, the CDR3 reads TGTGCCAGCAGCCCCGGGACTAGCGGGGGCACAGATACGCAGTATTTT. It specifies CASSPGTSGGTDTQYF.

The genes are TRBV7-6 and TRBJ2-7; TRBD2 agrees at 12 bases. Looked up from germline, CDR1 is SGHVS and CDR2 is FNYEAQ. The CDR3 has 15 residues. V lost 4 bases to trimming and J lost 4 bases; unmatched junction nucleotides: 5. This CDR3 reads CASSSTTSGSYEQYF. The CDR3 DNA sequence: TGTGCCAGCAGCTCAACGACTAGCGGGAGTTACGAGCAGTACTTC.

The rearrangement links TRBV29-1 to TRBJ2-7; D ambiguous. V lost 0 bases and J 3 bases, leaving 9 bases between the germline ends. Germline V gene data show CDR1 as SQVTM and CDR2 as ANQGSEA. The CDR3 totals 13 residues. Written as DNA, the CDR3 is TGCAGCGTTGAAGATGAGGCCAACTACGAGCAGTACTTC. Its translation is CSVEDEANYEQYF.

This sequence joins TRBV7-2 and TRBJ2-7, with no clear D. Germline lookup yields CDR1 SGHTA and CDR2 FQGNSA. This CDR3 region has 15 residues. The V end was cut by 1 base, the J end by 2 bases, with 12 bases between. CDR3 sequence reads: CASSLVEAATYEQYF. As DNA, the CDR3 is TGTGCCAGCAGCTTAGTAGAGGCGGCCACCTACGAGCAGTACTTC.

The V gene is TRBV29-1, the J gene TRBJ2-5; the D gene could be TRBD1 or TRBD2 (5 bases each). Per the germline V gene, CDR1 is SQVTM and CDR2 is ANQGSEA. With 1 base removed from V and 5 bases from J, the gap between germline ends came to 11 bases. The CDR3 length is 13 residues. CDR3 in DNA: TGCAGCGTTGAAGCGCACGGGGCGGAGACCCAGTACTTC. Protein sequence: CSVEAHGAETQYF. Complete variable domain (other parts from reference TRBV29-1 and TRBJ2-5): SAVISQKPSRDICQRGTSLTIQCQVDSQVTMMFWYRQQPGQSLTLIATANQGSEATYESGFVIDKFPISRPNLTFSTLTVSNMSPEDSSIYLCSVEAHGAETQYFGPGTRLLVL.

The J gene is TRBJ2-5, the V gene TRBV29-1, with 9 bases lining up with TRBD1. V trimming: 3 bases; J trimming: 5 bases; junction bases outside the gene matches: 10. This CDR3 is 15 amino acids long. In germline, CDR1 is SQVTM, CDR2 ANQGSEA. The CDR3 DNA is TGCAGCGTTGACCTAGGACAGGGGAGGTTCGAGACCCAGTACTTC. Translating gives CSVDLGQGRFETQYF.